This entry features one T cell receptor beta chain sequence. Its antigen is as yet unknown. At one of its ends the junction is not consistent with the germline gene, which may arise from a read error. This sample was taken from a study of T-cell memory formation after mild COVID-19. The CDR3 has 14 amino acids. The germline gives CDR1 DFQATT, CDR2 SNEGSKA (reference sequence). Regarding the study as a whole: Contracting CD8+ clones were enriched in EMRA, CD4+ mainly in CM and EM.

TCRdb re-called the 5' RACE reads with MiXCR, one entry per CDR3 protein. This sample yields roughly 150,000 distinct CDR3 sequences, of which around 13% are seen a single time; less than 15% belongs to the top ten. The chain recombines TRBV20-1 with TRBJ2-1; 7 positions match TRBD2. This TCR came from an adult woman who had mild COVID-19 (a few samples of this study predate the infection). Cell type and time point are not known. Sequenced: PBMCs or a T cell subset sorted from them (not recorded which). CDR3: CSSSGQSDHNEQFF. The CDR3 coding sequence is TGCAGTTCTAGCGGCCAGTCGGATCACAATGAGCAGTTCTTC.